This TCR beta chain was sequenced during a study of cytomegalovirus exposure and HLA in healthy donors. Study outcomes and limitations: When analyzed later, a missense DCLRE1C variant was found to be linked to TCR beta V- and J-gene trimming. Most TCR sequences showed up rarely, but some public TCRs showed up in many donors.

With 60 Vbeta and 13 Jbeta primers, the PCR was carried out. The table came from immunoSEQ multiplex PCR; TCRdb's copy has only in-frame clones and leaves some out. Here the sample spans more than 150,000 clones, around 80% being singletons. The V end was cut by 8 bases, the J end by 5 bases, with 9 bases between. Germline CDR1 reads KGHSH; CDR2 reads LQKENI. This CDR3 contains 11 residues. Comments on this clone: Its antigen is still unknown.

The chain is built from TRBV18 and TRBJ2-5; D call uncertain. This TCR was recovered from a man between 18 and 35 years old in good health and CMV-seronegative. The sequenced sample consisted of PBMCs. The CDR3, as DNA: TGTGCCAGCGCGGCCTGGGAGACCCAGTACTTC. It translates to CASAAWETQYF.